What follows are 4 T cell receptor beta chains derived from one specimen sequenced in a study of long-term antiretroviral therapy in people with HIV. Sequencing used immunoSEQ v3.0 at survey level. Profiling relied on immunoSEQ multiplex PCR, and the TCRdb table lists in-frame clones only, not all of them. This sample has approximately 27,000 clones, with around nine tenths found just once. Source: unsorted PBMCs, taken more than 5 years after starting antiretroviral therapy. These TCRs come from a woman between 35 and 50 years old with HIV.

The chain combines TRBV25-1 with TRBJ2-7; D may be TRBD1 (5 bases). Germline V gene lookup returns CDR1 MGHDK and CDR2 SYGVNS. This CDR3 contains 14 residues. Between the trimmed V and J ends, which lost 4 bases and 0 bases, there was a span of 10 bases. Here the CDR3 reads CASSGAGSSYEQYF. The CDR3 bases are TGTGCCAGCAGTGGCGCAGGGTCCTCCTACGAGCAGTACTTC.

The genes are TRBV27 and TRBJ2-1; 12 nucleotides align to TRBD2. Germline values: CDR1 MNHEY, CDR2 SMNVEV (reference sequence). CDR3 length: 15 amino acids. V was clipped by 6 bases and J by 10 bases; unmatched bases: 10. The CDR3 is CASRRLAGVLGEQFF. The CDR3 bases are TGTGCCAGCAGGCGACTAGCGGGGGTCCTGGGAGAGCAGTTCTTC.

V and J are TRBV9 and TRBJ2-7, with 7 bases fitting TRBD1. J lost 3 bases, V lost 0 bases, and 6 bases had no gene match. Germline CDR1 reads SGDLS; CDR2 reads YYNGEE. This CDR3 comprises 15 residues. The CDR3 loop is CASSVATGQHYEQYF. The CDR3 region has the DNA TGTGCCAGCAGCGTAGCAACGGGACAGCACTACGAGCAGTACTTC.

V is TRBV10-1 and J is TRBJ1-1; 7 bases are shared with TRBD1. This CDR3 contains 15 residues. CDR1 WNHNN and CDR2 SYGVQD come from the germline V gene (reference sequence). Unmatched junction bases numbered 1, after V lost 0 bases and J lost 0 bases. The CDR3 loop is CASSESTGVNTEAFF. CDR3 nucleotides: TGCGCCAGCAGTGAGTCTACAGGGGTGAACACTGAAGCTTTCTTT.